Below are 3 T cell receptor beta chains sequenced from a single sample in a study of T cells after yellow fever vaccination. TCRdb reprocessed the 5' RACE reads with MiXCR, giving one entry per CDR3 protein. The sample lists some 390,000 distinct CDR3 sequences, about 6.2% occurring once. The source material was PBMCs, sampled 5 days after the yellow fever booster vaccination. Source of these receptors: a man aged 25 to 45 who received the YFV17D yellow fever vaccine.

This clonotype was observed a handful of times. The chain employs TRBV5-1 and TRBJ2-1, with TRBD2 matching 8 bases. V gave up 6 bases and J gave up 8 bases; unmatched junction bases: 7. The CDR3 is 13 residues long. CDR1 is SGHRS, CDR2 YFSETQ, per germline. The DNA of the CDR3 is TGCGCCAGCAACGAGCGGGAGAAAGATGAGCAGTTCTTC. Translating gives CASNEREKDEQFF.

This clonotype was picked up many times. This chain uses TRBV20-1 with TRBJ2-5; TRBD2 is a possible D gene (5 bases). Germline CDR1 is DFQATT and CDR2 is SNEGSKA (reference sequence). CDR3 length: 12 residues. Trimming removed 1 base at V and 3 bases at J, with 6 bases between. The DNA for the CDR3 is TGCAGTGCTAGAGGAGCGGAAGAGACCCAGTACTTC. Its translation: CSARGAEETQYF.

This clonotype was picked up a small number of times. The chain recombines TRBV5-1 with TRBJ2-2, with 12 bases that match TRBD2. This CDR3 contains 16 residues. The germline gives CDR1 SGHRS, CDR2 YFSETQ. The trim removed 3 bases at V and 5 bases at J, leaving 5 bases unmatched. CDR3 bases: TGCGCCAGCAGCTCTCCGACTAGCGGGGGTACCGGGGAGCTGTTTTTT. Protein: CASSSPTSGGTGELFF.